Listed below are T cell receptor beta chains from one sample, sequenced in a study of cytomegalovirus exposure and HLA in healthy donors. Assay: immunoSEQ multiplex PCR; the TCRdb copy retains only in-frame clones and omits some. The sample shows about 90,000 clones, less than 75% of them seen only once. Sequenced material: PBMCs. The origin of the receptors is a man in his thirties or forties in good health and CMV-seronegative. Both conserved end residues are part of each CDR3. The D gene is left open where the match is weak. Clone size, where shown, is once, few, many, or a class for clones that have expanded.

>-|-|TRBJ2-7|TRBV30
CAWSVIRGSEQYF
TGTGCCTGGAGTGTAATAAGGGGATCCGAGCAGTACTTC
>once|-|TRBJ2-7|TRBV4-1
CASSQVGDRASYEQYF
TGCGCCAGCAGCCAAGTTGGTGACAGAGCTTCCTACGAGCAGTACTTT
>once|TRBD2|TRBJ2-1|TRBV6-1
CASRGPGLAVNEQFF
TGTGCCAGCAGGGGCCCGGGACTAGCGGTCAATGAGCAGTTCTTC
>once|TRBD1|TRBJ2-7|TRBV5-5
CASSLEGAPLYEQYF
TGTGCCAGCAGCTTGGAGGGGGCCCCCCTCTACGAGCAGTACTTC
>-|-|TRBJ1-1|TRBV5-1
CASSLETGTEAFF
TGCGCCAGCAGCTTGGAAACGGGCACTGAAGCTTTCTTT
>-|TRBD1|TRBJ1-1|TRBV27
CASSFTLSTGGTEAFF
TGTGCCAGCAGTTTTACCTTATCGACAGGGGGCACTGAAGCTTTCTTT
>-|-|TRBJ1-2|TRBV30
CAWRRGGYTF
TGTGCCTGGAGACGTGGCGGCTACACCTTC
>few|-|TRBJ1-1|TRBV7-9
CASSLEPGGNTEAFF
TGTGCCAGCAGCTTAGAGCCCGGGGGGAACACTGAAGCTTTCTTT
>-|-|TRBJ1-5|TRBV18
CASSPPEGAGQPQHF
TGTGCCAGCTCACCACCGGAAGGGGCAGGGCAGCCCCAGCATTTT
>once|-|TRBJ2-1|TRBV7-9
CASSLGGGQEQFF
TGTGCCAGCAGCTTAGGCGGAGGTCAGGAGCAGTTCTTC
>-|-|TRBJ2-7|TRBV5-6
CASSPGTGTLLLSYEQYF
TGTGCCAGCAGCCCGGGGACCGGGACACTTCTTCTCTCCTACGAGCAGTACTTC
>-|-|TRBJ1-1|TRBV30
CAGGVMNTEAFF
TGTGCCGGGGGGGTCATGAACACTGAAGCTTTCTTT
>-|TRBD2|TRBJ2-7|TRBV6-6
CASSYHLAGGPYEQYF
TGTGCCAGCAGTTACCATCTAGCGGGGGGGCCCTACGAGCAGTACTTC
>few|TRBD1|TRBJ1-5|TRBV2
CASSQDRVNEPQHF
TGTGCCAGCAGTCAAGACAGGGTCAATGAACCCCAGCATTTT
>-|TRBD1|TRBJ1-6|TRBV18
CASSPPGQDNSPLHF
TGTGCCAGCTCACCACCGGGACAGGATAATTCACCCCTCCACTTT
>-|TRBD2|TRBJ2-3|TRBV19
CASSQTSGFGDTQYF
TGTGCCAGTAGTCAAACTAGCGGGTTCGGAGATACGCAGTATTTT
>-|TRBD1|TRBJ2-1|TRBV5-4
CASSLAGTGSIF
TGTGCCAGCAGCTTGGCCGGGACAGGGTCGATCTTC
>-|TRBD1|TRBJ2-7|TRBV2
CASSGDSSYEQYF
TGTGCCAGCAGTGGGGACAGCTCCTACGAGCAGTACTTC
>-|-|TRBJ1-4|TRBV5-1
CASSLRTENEKLFF
TGCGCCAGCAGCCTTCGGACAGAAAATGAAAAACTGTTTTTT
>-|TRBD2|TRBJ2-7|TRBV27
CASSWSPSGGPYEQYF
TGTGCCAGCAGTTGGTCCCCTAGCGGGGGGCCCTACGAGCAGTACTTC
>-|-|TRBJ1-4|TRBV28
CASTRGGVGEKLFF
TGTGCTAGCACACGGGGAGGGGTTGGGGAAAAACTGTTTTTT
>few|-|TRBJ2-3|TRBV5-1
CASSLFPGSTDTQYF
TGCGCCAGCAGCTTGTTCCCAGGCAGCACAGATACGCAGTATTTT
>-|-|TRBJ1-1|TRBV4-3
CASSQDGRAEATEAFF
TGCGCCAGCAGCCAAGATGGGCGGGCTGAGGCGACTGAAGCTTTCTTT
>few|-|TRBJ1-6|TRBV5-6
CASSGTGNNSPLHF
TGTGCCAGCAGCGGAACAGGGAATAATTCACCCCTCCACTTT
>-|-|TRBJ1-4|TRBV5-6
CASSLAPGQGEKLFF
TGTGCCAGCAGCTTGGCCCCAGGGCAGGGTGAAAAACTGTTTTTT
>-|TRBD1|TRBJ1-2|TRBV29-1
CSVTGTGNYGYTF
TGCAGCGTTACCGGGACAGGGAACTATGGCTACACCTTC
>few|-|TRBJ2-7|TRBV5-1
CASSLVHSAEGVYEQYF
TGCGCCAGCAGCTTGGTACACAGTGCGGAGGGAGTCTACGAGCAGTACTTC
>-|TRBD1|TRBJ2-2|TRBV7-3
CASSPTGVDGGELFF
TGTGCCAGCAGCCCAACAGGGGTAGATGGCGGGGAGCTGTTTTTT
>-|TRBD1|TRBJ2-3|TRBV4-3
CASSPGTGTTDTQYF
TGCGCCAGCAGTCCCGGGACAGGCACTACAGATACGCAGTATTTT
>-|TRBD1|TRBJ1-1|TRBV30
CAWMNAGTENTEAFF
TGTGCCTGGATGAACGCCGGGACAGAGAACACTGAAGCTTTCTTT
>-|TRBD2|TRBJ2-2|TRBV19
CASSKAGGPVTGELFF
TGTGCCAGTAGTAAAGCGGGGGGGCCGGTCACCGGGGAGCTGTTTTTT
>-|TRBD2|TRBJ2-1|TRBV27
CASSNVRTSGTEQFF
TGTGCCAGCAGCAATGTAAGGACTAGCGGGACTGAGCAGTTCTTC
>-|-|TRBJ1-2|TRBV6-6
CASSNRENYGYTF
TGTGCCAGCAGTAACAGAGAGAACTATGGCTACACCTTC
>-|-|TRBJ2-7|TRBV4-2
CASSRGGDTYEQYF
TGTGCCAGCAGCCGAGGCGGGGATACCTACGAGCAGTACTTC
>-|-|TRBJ2-5|TRBV30
CAWTRPQGETQYF
TGTGCCTGGACTAGACCTCAAGGAGAGACCCAGTACTTC
>-|TRBD1|TRBJ2-5|TRBV7-9
CASSSTHLGQGPSWGGQYF
TGTGCCAGCAGCTCGACACACCTAGGACAGGGGCCGTCATGGGGGGGCCAGTACTTC
>few|-|TRBJ2-2|TRBV2
CASRSGPGATGELFF
TGTGCCAGCAGATCTGGGCCAGGGGCTACCGGGGAGCTGTTTTTT